These 14 T cell receptor beta chains share one sample of origin, sequenced in a study of early T cells in non-severe SARS-CoV-2 infection. Each CDR3 protein gets one entry after TCRdb re-called the 5' RACE reads with MiXCR. The data contain nearly 110,000 distinct CDR3 sequences, around 10% of them singletons. Sequencing was performed on whole blood. All receptors come from an adult who was a healthcare worker with PCR-confirmed SARS-CoV-2 infection or an uninfected control (not recorded which).

This clonotype was counted ten times or more. J is TRBJ2-7 and V is TRBV20-1, with TRBD2 matching over 13 bases. The junction had 4 bases not matched to a gene; V was cut back by 4 bases and J by 1 base. The CDR3 has 15 residues. Germline V gene lookup returns CDR1 DFQATT and CDR2 SNEGSKA (reference sequence). CDR3 sequence (DNA): TGCAGTGCTAAACTAGCGGGAGGGGTTTCCTACGAGCAGTACTTC. Translated, it gives CSAKLAGGVSYEQYF.

This clonotype was observed at least ten times. V and J are TRBV12-3 or TRBV12-4 and TRBJ2-7; D uncertain. V lost 1 base to trimming and J lost 0 bases, with 13 bases between them. This CDR3 spans 16 amino acids. Here the CDR3 DNA reads TGTGCCAGCAGTTTAGGCGTCGGGCTACCCTCCTACGAGCAGTACTTC. Translating it yields CASSLGVGLPSYEQYF.

This clonotype occurred many times. The chain has TRBV7-2 and TRBJ2-3; no reliable D call. V was cut by 2 bases and J by 8 bases, with 14 bases left in between. The CDR3 is made up of 14 amino acids. Germline-derived CDR1 and CDR2 are SGHTA and FQGNSA. CDR3 in amino acids: CASSLSVVLSTQYF. The CDR3 DNA is TGTGCCAGCAGCTTATCTGTGGTATTGAGTACGCAGTATTTT.

Note on this clonotype: Possible read error: a much larger clone is one base away. This sequence joins TRBV6-5 and TRBJ2-7; D assignment may be TRBD1 or TRBD2 (5 bases each). This CDR3 comprises 15 residues. CDR1 is MNHEY and CDR2 is SVGAGI in the germline V gene. CDR3 DNA: TGTGCCAGCAGTTACTCGGGGGAAGGCGCATACGGGCAGTACTTC. It specifies CASSYSGEGAYGQYF.

This clonotype was seen at least ten times. The chain joins TRBV20-1 to TRBJ2-1; D is unresolved. Trimming cost V 0 bases and J 4 bases, with 10 bases left between them. The CDR3 is 14 amino acids. CDR1 and CDR2 (germline): DFQATT, SNEGSKA (reference sequence). The chain's CDR3 is CSARDLVVYNEQFF. The CDR3 DNA is TGCAGTGCTAGAGATCTGGTGGTATACAATGAGCAGTTCTTC.

This clonotype was counted many times. The V gene is TRBV6-6, the J gene TRBJ2-1; 9 positions match TRBD2. Germline assignment: CDR1 MNHNY and CDR2 SVGAGI (reference sequence). V was clipped by 6 bases and J by 9 bases; unmatched bases: 6. This CDR3 is built from 13 residues. Written as DNA, the CDR3 is TGTGCCAGCAGCTCCGGGACTAGCATTGAGCAGTTCTTC. The encoded protein is CASSSGTSIEQFF.

This clonotype was observed a handful of times. The chain employs TRBV20-1 and TRBJ2-7; 10 positions match TRBD2. The CDR3 is 14 residues long. Germline V gives CDR1 DFQATT, CDR2 SNEGSKA (reference sequence). With 6 bases clipped from V and 3 bases from J, the junction kept 8 bases outside the gene matches. DNA for the CDR3: TGCAGTGCCAGTCCGGGACTAGCGATCTACGAGCAGTACTTC. The encoded protein is CSASPGLAIYEQYF.

In this sample, this clonotype turned up many times. This chain connects TRBV6-6 to TRBJ2-1; TRBD2 agrees at 8 bases. CDR3 length: 15 amino acids. The germline gives CDR1 MNHNY, CDR2 SVGAGI (reference sequence). J lost 0 bases, V lost 8 bases, and 6 bases had no gene match. CDR3 loop: CASSPAGVSYNEQFF. The DNA for the CDR3 is TGTGCCAGCTCCCCAGCGGGAGTCTCCTACAATGAGCAGTTCTTC.

This clonotype was seen only a few times. This rearrangement joins TRBV2 to TRBJ2-7, with D perhaps TRBD1 or TRBD2 (5 bases each). Trimming pared 6 bases from V and 6 bases from J, leaving 12 bases between. The CDR3 has 12 residues. Germline values: CDR1 SNHLY, CDR2 FYNNEI. The CDR3 DNA is TGTGCCAGCAGGAGGGACGACGGCGAGCAGTACTTC. Protein product: CASRRDDGEQYF.

The CDR3 coding sequence is TGCGCCAGCAGTCAAAGGGGACAGGGGATAGGAGGGCAGTACTTC. Translation gives CASSQRGQGIGGQYF. The V gene is TRBV23-1, the J gene TRBJ2-7, with 10 nucleotides matching TRBD1. TRBV23-1 is an ORF, with its function uncertain. Trimming removed 2 bases from V and 9 bases from J; junction bases left unmatched: 10. The CDR3 totals 15 residues.

Ten or more counts support this clonotype. The chain employs TRBV6-1 and TRBJ2-5; D remains unclear. Germline CDR1 is MNHNS and CDR2 is SASEGT. Trimming removed 8 bases at V and 4 bases at J, with 8 bases between. The CDR3 covers 11 residues. This CDR3 is CASVGPETQYF. In DNA, the CDR3 is TGTGCCAGCGTCGGTCCAGAGACCCAGTACTTC.

This clonotype was seen a few times. The genes are TRBV7-2 and TRBJ2-3, with TRBD2 matching 7 bases. The J segment lost 1 base and the V segment lost 0 bases, leaving 7 bases of the junction unmatched. CDR1 and CDR2 from the germline V gene are SGHTA and FQGNSA. This CDR3 contains 17 residues. The CDR3, as DNA: TGTGCCAGCAGCTTAGCCGGGCGGGGGAGTGGCACAGATACGCAGTATTTT. Its protein is CASSLAGRGSGTDTQYF.

There are a few counts of this clonotype. This rearrangement joins TRBV7-9 to TRBJ1-1, with D possibly TRBD1 on 6 matching bases. This CDR3 is built from 13 residues. CDR1 is SEHNR, CDR2 FQNEAQ, per germline (reference sequence). V was trimmed by 5 bases and J by 5 bases, leaving 12 bases between them. The CDR3 nucleotides are TGTGCCAGCAGCCTCCGGGACAAAACTGAAGCTTTCTTT. It specifies CASSLRDKTEAFF.

This clonotype appeared a few times. The V and J genes are TRBV7-4 and TRBJ2-7, with TRBD2 matching 8 bases. CDR3 length: 14 amino acids. Germline-derived CDR1 and CDR2 are SGHVT and SQSDAQ. Unmatched junction bases numbered 11, after V lost 10 bases and J lost 3 bases. The CDR3 bases are TGTGCCACCAACCAAGCGGGAGACGTCTACGAGCAGTACTTC. Residues: CATNQAGDVYEQYF.